One sample yielded the 22 T cell receptor beta chains listed below, sequenced in a study of T cell repertoires in cytomegalovirus infection. TCRdb re-derived calls from the reads in MiXCR, one entry per CDR3 protein. The table lists approximately 150,000 distinct CDR3 sequences, roughly a sixth of them singletons, with under 20% in the top ten. Material for sequencing was CD8+ T cells from PBMCs. The source of these receptors is a human donor in good health (CMV status not recorded). Some clones in this sample may be carry-over from other donors' samples.

This clonotype appeared a few times. The CDR3 region has the DNA TGTGCCAGCAGTTCCGGGACAGGGCCCTACAATGAGCAGTTCTTC. It translates to CASSSGTGPYNEQFF. The chain links TRBV7-8 to TRBJ2-1, with 9 bases aligning to TRBD1. The CDR3 contains 15 residues. The V segment lost 6 bases and the J segment 2 bases; nucleotides outside the gene matches: 5. Germline assignment: CDR1 SGHVS and CDR2 FQNEAQ.

V usage is TRBV6-2 or TRBV6-3 and J usage is TRBJ2-7, with D uncertain. The V and J ends lost 5 bases and 0 bases respectively, with 11 bases between them. Germline loops: CDR1 MNHEY, CDR2 SVGEGT. The CDR3 is made up of 14 amino acids. CDR3 protein: CASSPPLFSYEQYF. For the CDR3, the DNA is TGTGCCAGCAGTCCCCCACTATTCTCCTACGAGCAGTACTTC.

The V and J genes are TRBV7-2 and TRBJ1-1; D remains unclear. The germline V gene has CDR1 SGHTA and CDR2 FQGNSA. The CDR3 sequence is 17 residues long. The V end was cut by 5 bases, the J end by 0 bases, with 19 bases between. CDR3 sequence: CASSPWVSGRMNTEAFF. In DNA form, the CDR3 reads TGTGCCAGCAGCCCCTGGGTGAGTGGCAGAATGAACACTGAAGCTTTCTTT. The variable domain in full, with the rest retrieved from reference TRBV7-2 and TRBJ1-1, is GAGVSQSPSNKVTEKGKDVELRCDPISGHTALYWYRQSLGQGLEFLIYFQGNSAPDKSGLPSDRFSAERTGGSVSTLTIQRTQQEDSAVYLCASSPWVSGRMNTEAFFGQGTRLTVV.

The V gene is TRBV5-1, the J gene TRBJ2-1; 9 bases align to TRBD2. The V gene's germline CDR1 is SGHRS and CDR2 YFSETQ. V shed 4 bases and J 5 bases; nucleotides not matched to a gene: 10. This CDR3 contains 16 residues. The CDR3 loop reads CASSLPGTSRDNEQFF. CDR3 in DNA: TGCGCCAGCAGCCTACCCGGGACTAGCAGGGACAATGAGCAGTTCTTC. The complete variable domain, with remaining parts taken from reference TRBV5-1 and TRBJ2-1, reads KAGVTQTPRYLIKTRGQQVTLSCSPISGHRSVSWYQQTPGQGLQFLFEYFSETQRNKGNFPGRFSGRQFSNSRSEMNVSTLELGDSALYLCASSLPGTSRDNEQFFGPGTRLTVL.

This clonotype was counted a few times. This chain uses TRBV29-1 with TRBJ1-1; 10 positions match TRBD1. With 6 bases clipped from V and 3 bases from J, the junction kept 10 bases outside the gene matches. CDR3 size: 15 residues. Germline-derived CDR1 and CDR2 are SQVTM and ANQGSEA. The CDR3 region has the DNA TGCAGCGTGAAGGACAGGGGGATCCTATACACTGAAGCTTTCTTT. Its translation is CSVKDRGILYTEAFF.

The CDR3 region is CSVERGDTYF. CDR3 nucleotides: TGCAGCGTTGAACGGGGGGATACGTATTTT. The rearrangement joins TRBV29-1 to TRBJ2-3; 7 positions agree with TRBD2. Germline V gene data show CDR1 as SQVTM and CDR2 as ANQGSEA. V was clipped by 2 bases and J by 14 bases; unmatched bases: 4. The CDR3 covers 10 residues.

As regards this clonotype: The CDR3 does not end in the conserved phenylalanine or tryptophan, so this is likely a read error. This chain connects TRBV5-4 to TRBJ2-2, with 7 bases matching TRBD2. The CDR3 extends over 15 amino acids. With V trimmed by 3 bases and J by 2 bases, 4 bases remained unmatched. Germline V gene sequence: CDR1 SGHNT, CDR2 YYREEE (reference sequence). The CDR3 region has the DNA TGTGCCAGCAGCTCCTGGGACTACAACACCGGGGAGCTGTTTCTT. Translation: CASSSWDYNTGELFL.

In its sample, this clonotype was seen a few times. The chain uses TRBV29-1 and TRBJ1-2; no clear D. The CDR3 runs 12 residues. V gave up 1 base and J gave up 4 bases, with 7 bases separating them. Per germline, CDR1 SQVTM and CDR2 ANQGSEA. This chain's CDR3 is CSVEGAAYGYTF. CDR3 nucleotide sequence: TGCAGCGTTGAAGGGGCTGCCTATGGCTACACCTTC.

V is TRBV7-6 and J is TRBJ2-3; 12 bases are shared with TRBD2. CDR1 is SGHVS, CDR2 FNYEAQ, per germline. This CDR3 has 17 amino acids. The V gene end was trimmed by 0 bases and the J gene end by 2 bases; junction bases not matched to a gene: 3. The CDR3 DNA reads as TGTGCCAGCAGCTTAGCCCCTAGCGGGAGGGCCACAGATACGCAGTATTTT. This codes for CASSLAPSGRATDTQYF.

The chain joins TRBV7-2 to TRBJ1-1, with D maybe TRBD1 (5 bases). The germline V and J ends were trimmed by 5 bases and 0 bases, with 13 bases remaining between them. Germline assignment: CDR1 SGHTA and CDR2 FQGNSA. The CDR3 is 15 residues long. The CDR3 DNA reads as TGTGCCAGCAGCCTTTGGGGCAGCTTGAACACTGAAGCTTTCTTT. Its protein is CASSLWGSLNTEAFF.

The chain employs TRBV7-9 and TRBJ2-7; D uncertain. Germline V CDR1 and CDR2: SEHNR, FQNEAQ (reference sequence). The CDR3 spans 14 residues. Trimming took 5 bases from V and 2 from J, leaving 13 bases between them. CDR3 bases: TGTGCCAGCAGCACACCCGGCCGCACCTACGAGCAGTACTTC. Translation: CASSTPGRTYEQYF.

This clonotype showed up many times. V usage is TRBV5-6 and J usage is TRBJ1-1; perhaps TRBD1 as D (5 bases). Germline CDR1 is SGHDT and CDR2 is YYEEEE. V was trimmed by 3 bases and J by 0 bases, leaving 21 bases between them. The length of the CDR3 is 18 residues. CDR3 sequence reads: CASSSTVRDRTMNTEAFF. The CDR3 DNA is TGTGCCAGCAGCTCGACCGTCCGGGACCGAACTATGAACACTGAAGCTTTCTTT.

This clonotype was counted many times. The CDR3 DNA reads as TGTGCCAGCAGTTTACAGCTTACTAGCGGGAGAGTCGATGAGCAGTTCTTC. Translating gives CASSLQLTSGRVDEQFF. The V and J genes are TRBV28 and TRBJ2-1; 11 bases align to TRBD2. In germline, CDR1 is MDHEN, CDR2 SYDVKM. Germline trimming cut 2 bases from V and 8 bases from J; bases unmatched to any gene: 11. This CDR3 region has 17 residues.

This clonotype was found many times. This chain joins TRBV7-8 and TRBJ1-1, with 7 bases fitting TRBD1. CDR3 length: 17 residues. V lost 4 bases, J lost 0 bases, and 11 bases stayed unmatched. Germline V CDR1 and CDR2: SGHVS, FQNEAQ. The CDR3 nucleotides read TGTGCCAGCAGCTGGAGGAGGACAGGAAGCATGAACACTGAAGCTTTCTTT. Translation gives CASSWRRTGSMNTEAFF.

This clonotype has just a few counts. CDR3 loop: CATREDLNYGYTF. As DNA, the CDR3 is TGTGCCACCAGGGAGGACCTTAACTATGGCTACACCTTC. This rearrangement joins TRBV6-2 or TRBV6-3 to TRBJ1-2, with a weak D call TRBD1 (5 bases). Germline CDR1 reads MNHEY; CDR2 reads SVGEGT. Between the trimmed V and J ends, which lost 10 bases and 1 base, there was a span of 13 bases. The CDR3 has 13 residues.

A few counts support this clonotype. The CDR3: CASSPRWEQETQYF. CDR3 bases: TGTGCCAGCAGTCCCCGTTGGGAGCAAGAGACCCAGTACTTC. The rearrangement uses TRBV12-3 or TRBV12-4 and TRBJ2-5, with D tentatively TRBD2 (5 bases). The ends were cut back, 5 bases at V and 2 bases at J, with 12 bases in the middle. The CDR3 contains 14 residues.

The chain recombines TRBV7-8 with TRBJ1-5; possibly TRBD1 for D (6 bases). Germline loops: CDR1 SGHVS, CDR2 FQNEAQ. The length of the CDR3 is 13 residues. The V end lost 1 base, the J end lost 16 bases, and 17 bases lay between the germline ends. The CDR3 region has the DNA TGTGCCAGCAGCTTAGTTAGCCCAGGGGAGTTACATTTT. Its translation: CASSLVSPGELHF.

The rearrangement uses TRBV7-6 and TRBJ2-5; 10 bases map to TRBD1. The V gene's germline CDR1 is SGHVS and CDR2 FNYEAQ. With 10 bases clipped from V and 2 bases from J, the junction kept 7 bases outside the gene matches. CDR3 size: 14 residues. This chain's CDR3 is CAISGTGVQETQYF. CDR3 coding DNA: TGTGCCATATCCGGGACAGGGGTACAAGAGACCCAGTACTTC.

V and J are TRBV7-8 and TRBJ1-4, with 9 bases matching TRBD1. The length of the CDR3 is 16 residues. J lost 5 bases, V lost 1 base, and 5 bases had no gene match. The germline V gene has CDR1 SGHVS and CDR2 FQNEAQ. CDR3 sequence (DNA): TGTGCCAGCAGCTTAGGGGCTGGGACAGGGAATGAAAAACTGTTTTTT. This translates into CASSLGAGTGNEKLFF.

This rearrangement joins TRBV7-2 to TRBJ2-7; 9 bases line up with TRBD1. Germline CDR1 SGHTA, CDR2 FQGNSA. This CDR3 has 15 amino acids. V shed 4 bases, J shed 4 bases, and the junction held 8 bases outside the gene matches. CDR3 residues: CASSSYRGQLYEQYF. CDR3 nucleotides: TGTGCCAGCAGCTCCTACAGGGGGCAACTGTACGAGCAGTACTTC.

The table lists this clonotype with a few counts. The rearrangement uses TRBV20-1 and TRBJ2-1; D call uncertain. The CDR3 totals 12 residues. Looked up from germline, CDR1 is DFQATT and CDR2 is SNEGSKA (reference sequence). Trimming took off 2 bases at V and 7 bases at J, with 9 bases between the two ends. CDR3 residues: CSARPLGNEQFF. For the CDR3, the DNA is TGCAGTGCTAGACCCCTAGGAAATGAGCAGTTCTTC.

This clonotype was observed a handful of times. The chain carries TRBV6-2 or TRBV6-3 and TRBJ2-1; possible D gene TRBD2, 7 bases. The germline V gene has CDR1 MNHEY and CDR2 SVGEGT. Trimming left V 4 bases short and J 5 bases short, with 18 bases between. The CDR3 spans 16 residues. The CDR3 sequence: CASSSPLTGGHNEQFF. The CDR3 coding sequence is TGTGCCAGCAGTTCCCCCCTTACGGGGGGCCACAATGAGCAGTTCTTC.